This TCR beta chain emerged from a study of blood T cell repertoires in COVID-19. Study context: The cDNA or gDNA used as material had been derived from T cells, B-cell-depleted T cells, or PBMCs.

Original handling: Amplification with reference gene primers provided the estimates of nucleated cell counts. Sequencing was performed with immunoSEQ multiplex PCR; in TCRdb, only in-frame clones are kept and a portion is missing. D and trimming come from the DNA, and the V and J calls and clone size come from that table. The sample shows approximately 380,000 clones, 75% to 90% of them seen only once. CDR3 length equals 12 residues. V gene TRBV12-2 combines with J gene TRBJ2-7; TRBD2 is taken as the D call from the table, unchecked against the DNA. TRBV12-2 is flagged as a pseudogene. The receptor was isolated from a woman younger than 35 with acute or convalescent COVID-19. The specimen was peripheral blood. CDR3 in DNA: TGTGCAAGTCGCCCCGAGCACGGCGAGCAGTACTTC. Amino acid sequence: CASRPEHGEQYF.